A selection of T cell receptor beta chains follows, all from one sample in a study of shared clonotypes between healthy human individuals. Only in-frame clones appear in the TCRdb table, and some are missing; sequencing was by immunoSEQ multiplex PCR. The table records more than 2 million clones, about 95% of them present only once. The sequencing input was naive CD8+ T cells sorted from blood. These receptors were taken from a man aged 18 to 29 in good health. Each CDR3 is given with its conserved first and last residue. Fields, in order: CDR3 length, V gene, J gene, CDR3 protein.

cdr3_length: 16; v_call: TRBV27; j_call: TRBJ1-2; cdr3_aa: CASSPRSGQNNYGYTF
cdr3_length: 18; v_call: TRBV15; j_call: TRBJ2-5; cdr3_aa: CATSPDRDISRVQETQYF
cdr3_length: 17; v_call: TRBV5-1; j_call: TRBJ1-1; cdr3_aa: CASSPDKVQVWNTEAFF
cdr3_length: 12; v_call: TRBV29-1; j_call: TRBJ1-4; cdr3_aa: CSVIQGEEKLFF
cdr3_length: 15; v_call: TRBV30; j_call: TRBJ2-1; cdr3_aa: CAWTGPGQGHNEQFF
cdr3_length: 14; v_call: TRBV29-1; j_call: TRBJ2-5; cdr3_aa: CSVHLAGPQETQYF
cdr3_length: 17; v_call: TRBV7-9; j_call: TRBJ2-3; cdr3_aa: CASSPTPGQGSTDTQYF
cdr3_length: 14; v_call: TRBV10-3; j_call: TRBJ2-3; cdr3_aa: CAISESETWFTQYF
cdr3_length: 12; v_call: TRBV7-9; j_call: TRBJ1-2; cdr3_aa: CASSLGVEGYTF
cdr3_length: 15; v_call: TRBV30; j_call: TRBJ2-6; cdr3_aa: CAWDLLGSGANVLTF
cdr3_length: 14; v_call: TRBV7-6; j_call: TRBJ2-7; cdr3_aa: CASSLNPESYEQYF
cdr3_length: 18; v_call: TRBV28; j_call: TRBJ2-5; cdr3_aa: CASSFKPLGDTDPTKQYF
cdr3_length: 14; v_call: TRBV4-1; j_call: TRBJ1-4; cdr3_aa: CASSRRQGNEKLFF
cdr3_length: 14; v_call: TRBV2; j_call: TRBJ1-2; cdr3_aa: CASSEGGTNYGYTF
cdr3_length: 15; v_call: TRBV4-1; j_call: TRBJ2-7; cdr3_aa: CASSHESGGPYEQYF
cdr3_length: 15; v_call: TRBV27; j_call: TRBJ2-2; cdr3_aa: CASSLLQPQGGELFF
cdr3_length: 13; v_call: TRBV6-5; j_call: TRBJ2-5; cdr3_aa: CASKTGGEETQYF
cdr3_length: 16; v_call: TRBV4-1; j_call: TRBJ2-7; cdr3_aa: CASSQAVQGFSYEQYF
cdr3_length: 20; v_call: TRBV10-2; j_call: TRBJ2-5; cdr3_aa: CASICYLLAGGPGIRETQYF
cdr3_length: 15; v_call: TRBV4-1; j_call: TRBJ1-4; cdr3_aa: CASSQVGQQNEKLFF
cdr3_length: 15; v_call: TRBV27; j_call: TRBJ2-7; cdr3_aa: CASSTLTGGYYEQYF
cdr3_length: 12; v_call: TRBV5-4; j_call: TRBJ1-2; cdr3_aa: CASSSGVGGYTF
cdr3_length: 16; v_call: TRBV11-3; j_call: TRBJ1-2; cdr3_aa: CASSLPLTGANYGYTF
cdr3_length: 18; v_call: TRBV10-3; j_call: TRBJ1-1; cdr3_aa: CAISEVELGQREDTEAFF
cdr3_length: 14; v_call: TRBV6-5; j_call: TRBJ1-2; cdr3_aa: CASSYSEDGYGYTF
cdr3_length: 14; v_call: TRBV7-8; j_call: TRBJ2-5; cdr3_aa: CASSFLGVLETQYF
cdr3_length: 14; v_call: TRBV7-9; j_call: TRBJ1-2; cdr3_aa: CASSLGIGNHGYTF
cdr3_length: 14; v_call: TRBV5-3; j_call: TRBJ2-3; cdr3_aa: CATGGSPRTDTQYF
cdr3_length: 12; v_call: TRBV29-1; j_call: TRBJ2-1; cdr3_aa: CSAGLASNEQFF
cdr3_length: 12; v_call: TRBV10-3; j_call: TRBJ2-2; cdr3_aa: CAIEWGAGELFF
cdr3_length: 12; v_call: TRBV30; j_call: TRBJ2-1; cdr3_aa: CAWSVEEPEQFF
cdr3_length: 13; v_call: TRBV29-1; j_call: TRBJ1-1; cdr3_aa: CSVVNGLNTEAFF
cdr3_length: 11; v_call: TRBV19; j_call: TRBJ1-4; cdr3_aa: CASGGNEKLFF
cdr3_length: 15; v_call: TRBV7-2; j_call: TRBJ2-7; cdr3_aa: CASSQDTGTGREQYF
cdr3_length: 14; v_call: TRBV9; j_call: TRBJ2-5; cdr3_aa: CASSVEAGRETQYF
cdr3_length: 14; v_call: TRBV9; j_call: TRBJ1-1; cdr3_aa: CASSPGPWDTEAFF
cdr3_length: 17; v_call: TRBV28; j_call: TRBJ1-1; cdr3_aa: CASSSQFRGDMNTEAFF